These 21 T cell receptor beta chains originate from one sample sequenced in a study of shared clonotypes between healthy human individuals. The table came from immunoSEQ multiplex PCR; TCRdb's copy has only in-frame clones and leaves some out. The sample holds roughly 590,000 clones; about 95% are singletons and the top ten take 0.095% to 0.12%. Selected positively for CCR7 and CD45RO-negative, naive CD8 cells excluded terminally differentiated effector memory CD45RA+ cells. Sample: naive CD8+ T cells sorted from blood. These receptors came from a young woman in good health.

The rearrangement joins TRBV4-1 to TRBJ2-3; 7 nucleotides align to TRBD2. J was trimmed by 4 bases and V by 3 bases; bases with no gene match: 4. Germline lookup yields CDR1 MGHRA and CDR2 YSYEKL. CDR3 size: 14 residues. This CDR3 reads CASSQAGEADTQYF. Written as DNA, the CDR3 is TGCGCCAGCAGCCAGGCGGGAGAGGCAGATACGCAGTATTTT.

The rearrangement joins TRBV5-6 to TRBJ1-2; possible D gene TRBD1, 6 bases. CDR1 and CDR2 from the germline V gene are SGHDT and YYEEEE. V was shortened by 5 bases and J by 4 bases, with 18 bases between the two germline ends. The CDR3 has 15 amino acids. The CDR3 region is CASSPGARTFYGYTF. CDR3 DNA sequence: TGTGCCAGCAGTCCGGGGGCCCGGACCTTCTATGGCTACACCTTC.

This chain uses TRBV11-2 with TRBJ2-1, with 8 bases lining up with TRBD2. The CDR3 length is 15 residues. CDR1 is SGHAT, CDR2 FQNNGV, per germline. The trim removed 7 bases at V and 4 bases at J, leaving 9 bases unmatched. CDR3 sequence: CASTTGLADYNEQFF. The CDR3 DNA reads TGTGCCAGCACCACCGGACTAGCAGATTACAATGAGCAGTTCTTC.

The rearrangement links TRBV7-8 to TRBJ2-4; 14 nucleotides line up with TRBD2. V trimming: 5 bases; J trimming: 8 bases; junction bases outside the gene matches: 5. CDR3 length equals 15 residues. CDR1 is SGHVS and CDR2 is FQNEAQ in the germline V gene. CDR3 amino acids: CASSIGTSGSYIQYF. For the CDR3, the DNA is TGTGCCAGCAGCATTGGGACTAGCGGGAGTTACATTCAGTACTTC.

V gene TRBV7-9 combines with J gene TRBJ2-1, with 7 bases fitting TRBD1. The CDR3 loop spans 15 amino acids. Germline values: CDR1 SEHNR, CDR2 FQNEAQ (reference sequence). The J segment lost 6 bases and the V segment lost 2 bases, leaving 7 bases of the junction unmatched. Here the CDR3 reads CASSLTGVGVNEQFF. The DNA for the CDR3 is TGTGCCAGCAGCTTAACAGGGGTTGGGGTCAATGAGCAGTTCTTC.

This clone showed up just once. The CDR3 sequence is CASSLGTRQDTQYF. DNA for the CDR3: TGTGCCAGCAGTTTGGGGACTAGACAGGATACGCAGTATTTT. The V and J genes are TRBV27 and TRBJ2-3; 8 bases match TRBD2. The CDR3 length is 14 residues. From germline, CDR1 is MNHEY and CDR2 SMNVEV (reference sequence). With 3 bases clipped from V and 6 bases from J, the junction kept 5 bases outside the gene matches.

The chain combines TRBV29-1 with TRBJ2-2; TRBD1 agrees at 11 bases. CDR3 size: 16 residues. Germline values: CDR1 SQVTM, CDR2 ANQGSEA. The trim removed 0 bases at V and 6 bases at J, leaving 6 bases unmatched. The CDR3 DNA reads TGCAGCGTTGAAGATCCTCGGACAGGGGGCGCCGGGGAGCTGTTTTTT. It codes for CSVEDPRTGGAGELFF.

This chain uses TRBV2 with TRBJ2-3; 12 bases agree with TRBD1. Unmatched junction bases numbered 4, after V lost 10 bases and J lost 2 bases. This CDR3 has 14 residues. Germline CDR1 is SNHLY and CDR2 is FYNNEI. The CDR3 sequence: CATWDRGLTDTQYF. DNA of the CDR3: TGTGCCACCTGGGACAGGGGGCTCACAGATACGCAGTATTTT.

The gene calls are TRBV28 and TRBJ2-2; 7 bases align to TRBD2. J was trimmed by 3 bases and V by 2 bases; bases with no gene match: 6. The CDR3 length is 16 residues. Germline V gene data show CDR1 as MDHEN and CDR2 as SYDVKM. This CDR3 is CASSLRLAAHTGELFF. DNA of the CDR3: TGTGCCAGCAGTTTACGGCTAGCGGCACACACCGGGGAGCTGTTTTTT.

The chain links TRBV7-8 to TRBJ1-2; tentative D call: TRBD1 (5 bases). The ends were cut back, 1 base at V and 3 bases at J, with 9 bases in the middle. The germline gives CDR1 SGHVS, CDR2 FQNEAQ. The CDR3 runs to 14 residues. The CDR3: CASSLVPGYYGYTF. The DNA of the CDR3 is TGTGCCAGCAGCTTAGTCCCAGGGTACTATGGCTACACCTTC.

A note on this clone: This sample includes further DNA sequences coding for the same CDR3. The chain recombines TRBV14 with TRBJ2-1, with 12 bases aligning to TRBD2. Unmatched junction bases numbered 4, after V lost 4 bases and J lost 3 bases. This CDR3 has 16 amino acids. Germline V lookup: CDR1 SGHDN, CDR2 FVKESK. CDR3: CASSPSGLAGYNEQFF. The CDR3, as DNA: TGTGCCAGCAGCCCCTCGGGACTAGCGGGCTACAATGAGCAGTTCTTC.

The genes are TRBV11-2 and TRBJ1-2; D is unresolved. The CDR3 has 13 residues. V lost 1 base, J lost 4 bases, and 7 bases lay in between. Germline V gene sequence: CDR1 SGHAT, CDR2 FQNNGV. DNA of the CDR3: TGTGCCAGCAGCTTAGGGCCAGTCTATGGCTACACCTTC. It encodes CASSLGPVYGYTF.

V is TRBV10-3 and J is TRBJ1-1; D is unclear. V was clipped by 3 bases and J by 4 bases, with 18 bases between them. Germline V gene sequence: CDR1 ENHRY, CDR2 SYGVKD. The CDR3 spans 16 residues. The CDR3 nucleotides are TGTGCCATCAGTGAATTCGACTCTCGAATGGGCACTGAAGCTTTCTTT. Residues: CAISEFDSRMGTEAFF.

This CDR3 reads CASSVTVNTEAFF. Written as DNA, the CDR3 is TGCGCCAGCAGCGTGACAGTGAACACTGAAGCTTTCTTT. The chain carries TRBV10-1 and TRBJ1-1, with a possible D match to TRBD1 (5 bases). V lost 6 bases, J lost 0 bases, and 8 bases lay in between. The CDR3 length is 13 residues. In germline, CDR1 is WNHNN, CDR2 SYGVQD (reference sequence).

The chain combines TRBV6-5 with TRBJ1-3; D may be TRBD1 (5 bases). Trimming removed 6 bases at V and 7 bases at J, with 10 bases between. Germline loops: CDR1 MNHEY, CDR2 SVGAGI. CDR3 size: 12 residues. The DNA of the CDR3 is TGTGCCAGCAGAACAGGTTATAACACCATATATTTT. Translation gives CASRTGYNTIYF.

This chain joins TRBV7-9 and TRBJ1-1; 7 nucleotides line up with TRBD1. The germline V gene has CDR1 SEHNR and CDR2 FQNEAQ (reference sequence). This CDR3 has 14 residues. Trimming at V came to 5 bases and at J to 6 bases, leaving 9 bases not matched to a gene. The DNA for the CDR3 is TGTGCCAGCAGCCCGGACCTAGACAGGGCTGAAGCTTTCTTT. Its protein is CASSPDLDRAEAFF. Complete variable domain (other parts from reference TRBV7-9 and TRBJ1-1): DTGVSQNPRHKITKRGQNVTFRCDPISEHNRLYWYRQTLGQGPEFLTYFQNEAQLEKSRLLSDRFSAERPKGSFSTLEIQRTEQGDSAMYLCASSPDLDRAEAFFGQGTRLTVV.

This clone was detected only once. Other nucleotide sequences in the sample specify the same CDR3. CDR3 region: CASSLLGGQPQHF. The CDR3, as DNA: TGTGCCAGCAGTTTATTGGGCGGACAGCCCCAGCATTTT. The chain is built from TRBV28 and TRBJ1-5; no clear D gene. The germline V gene has CDR1 MDHEN and CDR2 SYDVKM. This CDR3 is 13 amino acids long. V shed 1 base and J shed 7 bases, with 8 bases lying between them.

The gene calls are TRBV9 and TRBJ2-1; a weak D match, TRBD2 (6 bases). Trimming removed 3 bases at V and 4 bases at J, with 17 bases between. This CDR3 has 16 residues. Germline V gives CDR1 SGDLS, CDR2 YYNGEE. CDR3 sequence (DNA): TGTGCCAGCAGCGGGCTAGGTCCGGGAGCTTACAATGAGCAGTTCTTC. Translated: CASSGLGPGAYNEQFF.

CDR3 sequence reads: CASGWGTGNTEAFF. As DNA, the CDR3 is TGTGCTAGTGGTTGGGGGACAGGGAACACTGAAGCTTTCTTT. J is TRBJ1-1 and V is TRBV12-5; 8 bases are a match to TRBD1. Germline V gene sequence: CDR1 LGHNT, CDR2 FRNRAP. CDR3 length equals 14 residues. V shed 4 bases, J shed 1 base, and the junction held 2 bases outside the gene matches.

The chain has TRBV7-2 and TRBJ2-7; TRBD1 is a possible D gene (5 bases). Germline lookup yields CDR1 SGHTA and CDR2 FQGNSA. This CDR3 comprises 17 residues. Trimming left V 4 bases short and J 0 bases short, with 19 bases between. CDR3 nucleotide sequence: TGTGCCAGCAGCTACCGCGTTGAGGACATCAACTCCTACGAGCAGTACTTC. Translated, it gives CASSYRVEDINSYEQYF.

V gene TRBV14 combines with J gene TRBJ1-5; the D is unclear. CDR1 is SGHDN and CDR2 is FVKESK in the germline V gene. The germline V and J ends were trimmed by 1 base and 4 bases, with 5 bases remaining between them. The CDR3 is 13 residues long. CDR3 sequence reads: CASSQAGNQPQHF. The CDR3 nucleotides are TGTGCCAGCAGCCAAGCTGGAAATCAGCCCCAGCATTTT.